This TCR beta chain was documented in a study of T cells in Graves' hyperthyroidism and ophthalmopathy. Study-wide results and limits: The model forecast ophthalmopathy, anticipating it by a median around 6.4 months before onset.

This clonotype was seen more than once but under ten times. Its specificity is unknown. CDR1 is MDHEN and CDR2 is SYDVKM in the germline V gene. With 6 bases clipped from V and 5 bases from J, the junction kept 9 bases outside the gene matches. The CDR3 loop spans 15 amino acids. Lactation, pregnancy, other autoimmune disease or uncontrolled infection led to exclusion of patients. PBMCs were collected from a 10 ml volume of fresh peripheral blood. RNA transcripts yielded amplified TCR beta CDR3 regions. When the TCR CDR3 underwent first-round RT-PCR, the HTBI primer set was used. TCRdb redid the calling of the multiplex PCR reads with MiXCR, one entry per CDR3 protein. Counted here are 330,000 or so distinct CDR3 sequences, around a fifth occurring once; the ten biggest clones make up just under 40%.

The rearrangement uses TRBV28 and TRBJ1-5, with 8 bases fitting TRBD1. The clonotype originates from a man aged 45-60 years with Graves' ophthalmopathy. Sequenced: blood. CDR3 in amino acids: CASSSGQGEYQPQHF. CDR3 coding DNA: TGTGCCAGCAGCTCCGGACAGGGCGAATATCAGCCCCAGCATTTT.